This T cell receptor beta chain was sequenced in a study of T cell responses to AZD1222 COVID-19 vaccine (dated by TCRdb to about 2021). Notes on the research overall: TCR sequencing was performed for 233 trial participants, of whom roughly 200 were given two doses of AZD1222 and some 25 were given two doses of MenACWY control vaccine. Enrollment into the trials was organized by age into subgroups of 18-55, 56-69 and 70-plus years, and those subgroups contained about 160, 30 and 59 TCR-sequenced participants, respectively.

On this clone itself: Its antigen is unknown. Base-call qualities are not available, and no considerably larger clone is one nucleotide away.

The CDR3 regions of human TCRbeta chains were subjected to immunosequencing. As for how the authors treated the data: Repertoire TCRs were matched against a reference library of SARS-CoV-2-specific TCRs generated with the MIRA antigen-specificity platform. Breadth was defined as the fraction of unique TCRs that were SARS-CoV-2-associated, and depth was defined as the fraction of total T cells that were SARS-CoV-2-associated. Using the MIRA data, every spike-specific TCR was mapped to the spike region that the TCR reacted to and assigned to either a CD4 or a CD8 class. Log10-transformed breadth and depth values were compared by one-way ANOVA with Sidak's multiple comparisons tests. Sourced from immuneACCESS, this table was stored by TCRdb with only in-frame sequences that have V and J called. A share of the clones is absent; for the studies checked, an unresolved V gene accounts for under half, and the remainder has no known explanation. V, J and clone size reflect that table, while D and trimming were determined from the DNA. This sample holds about 150,000 clones; roughly 90% were observed only once. The ten largest account for 2.5% to 4% of the sample.

The CDR3 starts with the cysteine, ends with the phenylalanine, and has 17 residues. The kept DNA is CDR3 alone, 51 bases in frame from the first base. The V end loses 1 base and the J end loses 0 bases, and a stretch of 9 bases separates them. The germline V gene supplies CDR1 KGHDR and CDR2 SFDVKD. Points the paper makes about the study in general: Because no day 14 peak-response samples were available, repertoires were characterized only after the peak T cell response. Reportedly, almost half of the unique spike-specific TCRs recognized epitopes lying outside the regions that are mutated in the B.1.351 and B.1.1.7 variants. In the small 56-69-year group, the increase in depth fell short of significance, most likely because of low power. The vaccine-associated CD4 TCRs covered the entire spike protein, and the dominant responses fell in regions 160-218 and 743-854. Participants were mostly white British, with more females than males. The authors suggested clonal diversity may have been underestimated. After two AZD1222 doses, both the breadth and the depth of spike-specific TCRs were significantly higher than at day 0 and than in MenACWY recipients. Conclusions about previously exposed vaccinees are limited, since just six AZD1222 recipients were seropositive for SARS-CoV-2 at baseline.

The time point label of this sample denotes: about 28 days (+/-7) after the second vaccine dose. AZD1222 recipients given second doses at about 4 weeks or at about 12 weeks were pooled, since spike-specific TCR depth and breadth were not found to differ between the two schedules. Vaccinee samples were obtained from the UK trials COV001 and COV002, which included a single-blind randomized controlled phase 2/3 trial of AZD1222 (ChAdOx1 nCoV-19) in healthy adults. For TCRbeta chain sequencing, PBMC samples were collected from trial participants at day 0 and at day 28 after the second dose. The sequenced sample was peripheral blood, obtained 28 days after the second AZD1222 dose. The chain employs TRBV24-1 and TRBJ2-6; the D region possibly corresponds to TRBD1 (6 bases align). This TCR was recovered from an adult who received the AZD1222 COVID-19 vaccine. The CDR3 protein is CATSDLPDSSGANVLTF. In nucleotide form, the sequence is TGTGCCACCAGTGATTTACCGGACAGCTCTGGGGCCAACGTCCTGACTTTC.